This T cell receptor beta chain stems from a study of blood T cell repertoires in COVID-19. Study details: Sample material is recorded as cDNA or gDNA derived from T cells, B-cell-depleted T cells, or PBMCs.

TCRdb's table, derived via immunoSEQ multiplex PCR, lists solely in-frame clones and lacks some. The repertoire holds about 140,000 clones, with about 80% as singletons. Germline V gene lookup returns CDR1 SGHTA and CDR2 FQGTGA. V was clipped by 5 bases and J by 4 bases; unmatched bases: 9. The CDR3 is 15 amino acids. This chain uses TRBV7-3 with TRBJ2-5; 8 positions match TRBD2. The source is a human donor in a cohort sampled during active COVID-19. Sequencing used peripheral blood. The CDR3 nucleotides are TGTGCCAGCAGCCCAATCGGGGGGGCCGTAGAGACCCAGTACTTC. This sequence encodes CASSPIGGAVETQYF.